Listed below are T cell receptor beta chains from one sample, sequenced in a study of blood T cells in healthy people across ages. TCRdb recomputed calls from the 5' RACE reads with MiXCR, one row per CDR3 protein. The table includes about 1 million distinct CDR3 sequences, 40% to 55% detected once. The sample consisted of blood. The receptors shown here come from a woman aged 55-70 years in good health. CDR3s include the opening cysteine and the closing phenylalanine or tryptophan. The D gene is left open where the match is weak. Clone sizes are given selectively: once, few, many, or a class where the clone is expanded.

TRBJ2-7,.,few,TRBV14,TGTGCCAGCAGCCAAGATCTCCCCGGGACGGGGGAGCAGTACTTC,CASSQDLPGTGEQYF
TRBJ2-4,TRBD2,many,TRBV7-2,TGTGCCAGCAGCACCACCCGGACTAGCGGGAGGGCCAGAAACATTCAGTACTTC,CASSTTRTSGRARNIQYF
TRBJ2-7,.,.,TRBV20-1,TGCAGTGCTAGTAAGGCCGGGGTGAGCTCCTACGAGCAGTACTTC,CSASKAGVSSYEQYF
TRBJ2-3,.,.,TRBV27,TGTGCCAGCAGTTTATCCGGGGTTAGCACAGATACGCAGTATTTT,CASSLSGVSTDTQYF
TRBJ2-1,TRBD2,.,TRBV20-1,TGCAGTGCTACGGGACTAGCGGGACGTAATGAGCAGTTCTTC,CSATGLAGRNEQFF
TRBJ2-2,TRBD2,.,TRBV5-4,TGTGCCAGCAGCTTGCCTACGGGAGGGGCCGCCGGGGAGCTGTTTTTT,CASSLPTGGAAGELFF
TRBJ2-1,.,.,TRBV20-1,TGCAGTGCTAGGGGCAGGGGCTACAATGAGCAGTTCTTC,CSARGRGYNEQFF
TRBJ2-3,TRBD2,.,TRBV10-1,TGCGCCAGCAGTGGAACCCGGACTAGCGGGAGGGTTAGCACAGATACGCAGTATTTT,CASSGTRTSGRVSTDTQYF
TRBJ2-1,TRBD2,.,TRBV11-1,TGTGCCAGCAGCCCGAGCGGGACTACCAATGAGCAGTTCTTC,CASSPSGTTNEQFF
TRBJ2-3,.,.,TRBV27,TGTGCCAGCAGTTTATCGGTTGCAGATACGCAGTATTTT,CASSLSVADTQYF
TRBJ2-1,TRBD1,few,TRBV6-5,TGTGCCAGCAGTTACGGACAGGGGGCGGTGAATGAGCAGTTCTTC,CASSYGQGAVNEQFF
TRBJ2-5,TRBD1,.,TRBV29-1,TGCAGCGTTGACAGGACAGGGTTAGAGACCCAGTACTTC,CSVDRTGLETQYF
TRBJ2-1,.,.,TRBV10-1,TGCGCCAGCAGTGAGTCGAAAGGTAATGAGCAGTTCTTC,CASSESKGNEQFF
TRBJ1-2,.,.,TRBV5-4,TGTGCCAGCAGCTCTAAGCGGGGCTATGGCTACACCTTC,CASSSKRGYGYTF
TRBJ2-1,TRBD2,.,TRBV12-3/TRBV12-4,TGTGCCAGCAGTCCTCCGGGACTAGCGGGGCGAGAGCAGTTCTTC,CASSPPGLAGREQFF
TRBJ2-7,TRBD1,.,TRBV28,TGTGCCACTGTGGGACAGGCACCCTACGAGCAGTACTTC,CATVGQAPYEQYF
TRBJ2-3,.,few,TRBV9,TGTGCCAGCAGCGTAGCCCCTGGCACAGATACGCAGTATTTT,CASSVAPGTDTQYF
TRBJ2-7,TRBD2,few,TRBV6-2/TRBV6-3,TGTGCCAGCAGTTCGGCCTGGACTAGCGGGAGGAACGAGCAGTACTTC,CASSSAWTSGRNEQYF
TRBJ2-7,TRBD1,.,TRBV6-2/TRBV6-3,TGTGCCAGCAGTGACGGACAGGACTACGAGCAGTACTTC,CASSDGQDYEQYF
TRBJ2-5,.,few,TRBV27,TGTGCCAGCAGTTTATGGGGGAGAGAAGAGACCCAGTACTTC,CASSLWGREETQYF
TRBJ2-5,TRBD2,many,TRBV20-1,TGCAGTGCTAGCGAGTGGGAGGGCCTTGAGACCCAGTACTTC,CSASEWEGLETQYF
TRBJ2-5,.,.,TRBV3-1,TGTGCCAGCAGCCAAGTGTTCCATGAGCAGTACTTC,CASSQVFHEQYF
TRBJ2-7,TRBD2,.,TRBV7-9,TGTGCCAGCAGCGGAGTAGCGGGAGGCCCAAGGATGATAACCTACGAGCAGTACTTC,CASSGVAGGPRMITYEQYF
TRBJ2-7,TRBD2,.,TRBV6-6,TGTGCCAGCAGTTCGACCTCTAGCGGGAGGAATTTACACGAGCAGTACTTC,CASSSTSSGRNLHEQYF
TRBJ2-1,.,few,TRBV6-5,TGTGCCAGCAGGGCCGGGGCCAATGAGCAGTTCTTC,CASRAGANEQFF
TRBJ2-1,TRBD2,once,TRBV20-1,TGCAGTGCCTATGCGACTAGCGGGAACAATGAGCAGTTCTTC,CSAYATSGNNEQFF
TRBJ1-5,.,few,TRBV20-1,TGCAGTGCTAGTATGCAGGGGCGGATAAGCAATCAGCCCCAGCATTTT,CSASMQGRISNQPQHF
TRBJ1-1,.,.,TRBV6-2/TRBV6-3,TGTGCCACCCTACGGCGGGGAATGAACACTGAAGCTTTCTTT,CATLRRGMNTEAFF
TRBJ2-5,.,few,TRBV24-1,TGTGCCACCTCATCGGGCGTCCAAGAGACCCAGTACTTC,CATSSGVQETQYF
TRBJ2-1,TRBD1,.,TRBV6-5,TGTGCCAGCAGCCACCGGGACAGGGTGTTAAATGAGCAGTTCTTC,CASSHRDRVLNEQFF
TRBJ2-6,TRBD2,.,TRBV20-1,TGCAGTGCTCCTCAAGCGGGAGGGCCAGGTGGGGCCAACGTCCTGACTTTC,CSAPQAGGPGGANVLTF
TRBJ2-3,.,.,TRBV27,TGTGCCAGCAGTTTTAGTGCGGGCCCTACCAGGAGCACAGATACGCAGTATTTT,CASSFSAGPTRSTDTQYF
TRBJ2-2,TRBD1,.,TRBV7-9,TGTGCCAGCAGCCCGACAGGGGATGGGACCGGGGAGCTGTTTTTT,CASSPTGDGTGELFF
TRBJ2-1,.,.,TRBV13,TGTGCCAGCAAGGACTCTGCCTACAATGAGCAGTTCTTC,CASKDSAYNEQFF
TRBJ2-7,TRBD1,.,TRBV4-2,TGTGCCAGCAGTCGGGACAGGGGGCCAACCGACGAGCAGTACTTC,CASSRDRGPTDEQYF
TRBJ1-1,.,.,TRBV29-1,TGCAGCGTTGAAGGGGGTATGGACACTGAAGCTTTCTTT,CSVEGGMDTEAFF
TRBJ2-2,.,few,TRBV6-5,TGTGCCAGCAGTAAGGGTACCGGGGAGCTGTTTTTT,CASSKGTGELFF
TRBJ2-7,.,many,TRBV29-1,TGCAGCGTTGAAGGGGCACTTCGTACCGAGCAGTACTTC,CSVEGALRTEQYF
TRBJ1-2,TRBD1,.,TRBV13,TGTGCCAGCAGCTGGTGGAACGACAGGGAGAACTATGGCCACACCTTC,CASSWWNDRENYGHTF
TRBJ2-5,TRBD2,.,TRBV6-7,TGTGCCAGTCTAACGGGACTAGCGGGCCCCCAGTACTTC,CASLTGLAGPQYF
TRBJ1-2,TRBD1,few,TRBV7-2,TGTGCCAGCAGCCAAGCTCTGGCAGGGGGGAGTGGCTACACCTTC,CASSQALAGGSGYTF
TRBJ2-1,.,.,TRBV4-2,TGTGCCAGCAGCCAAGACCCCGCTTCGTTGTCGAACGATGAGCAGTTCTTC,CASSQDPASLSNDEQFF
TRBJ2-3,TRBD1,.,TRBV10-3,TGTGCCATCAGTGATCCTTCTGAGCCCCGGACAGGGGGCGCAGATACGCAGTATTTT,CAISDPSEPRTGGADTQYF
TRBJ2-3,.,few,TRBV20-1,TGCAGTGCCAGTAAGGCCGCAGATACGCAGTATTTT,CSASKAADTQYF
TRBJ2-1,TRBD1,few,TRBV6-5,TGTGCCAGCAGTACCCGGGACAGGGGTGGTGAGCAGTTCTTC,CASSTRDRGGEQFF
TRBJ2-7,TRBD2,few,TRBV6-2/TRBV6-3,TGTGCCAGCCAGCGCCCGGGACTAGCGGGAGCGGTCGAGCAGTACTTC,CASQRPGLAGAVEQYF
TRBJ1-5,.,.,TRBV4-1,TGCGCCAGCAGCCTCAAGACGGGGGAGCCCCAGCATTTT,CASSLKTGEPQHF
TRBJ2-5,.,.,TRBV9,TGTGCCAGCAGCGTAAGTGGTATAGAAGAGACCCAGTACTTC,CASSVSGIEETQYF
TRBJ2-1,TRBD2,once,TRBV18,TGTGCCAGCTCGCTAGGGACTAGCGGGAGTTTCAAGGAGCAGTTCTTC,CASSLGTSGSFKEQFF
TRBJ1-2,.,.,TRBV30,TGTGCCTGGAGCCTAGACAGTAACTATGGCTACACCTTC,CAWSLDSNYGYTF